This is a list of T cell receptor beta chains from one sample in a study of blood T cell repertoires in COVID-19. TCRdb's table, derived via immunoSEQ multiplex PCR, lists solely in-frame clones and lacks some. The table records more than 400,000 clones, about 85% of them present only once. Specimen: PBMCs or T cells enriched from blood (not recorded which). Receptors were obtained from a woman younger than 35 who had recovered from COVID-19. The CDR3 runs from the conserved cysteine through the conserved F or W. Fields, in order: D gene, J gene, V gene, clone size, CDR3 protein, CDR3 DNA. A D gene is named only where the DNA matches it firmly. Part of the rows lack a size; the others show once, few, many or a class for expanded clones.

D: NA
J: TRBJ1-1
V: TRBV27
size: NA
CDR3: CASSLLGGEGGEAFF
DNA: TGTGCCAGCAGTCTCCTCGGGGGGGAGGGAGGTGAAGCTTTCTTT

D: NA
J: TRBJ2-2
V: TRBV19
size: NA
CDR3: CASSIGWRASTGELFF
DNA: TGTGCCAGTAGTATAGGATGGAGGGCAAGCACCGGGGAGCTGTTTTTT

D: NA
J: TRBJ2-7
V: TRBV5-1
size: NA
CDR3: CASSEQGEQYF
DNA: TGCGCCAGCAGCGAGCAGGGGGAGCAGTACTTC

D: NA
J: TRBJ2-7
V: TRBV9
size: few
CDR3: CASSPPGVDEQYF
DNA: TGTGCCAGCAGCCCCCCCGGGGTCGACGAGCAGTACTTC

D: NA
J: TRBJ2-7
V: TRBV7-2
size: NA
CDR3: CASSPQQGVEEQYF
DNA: TGTGCCAGCAGCCCCCAACAGGGAGTGGAAGAGCAGTACTTC

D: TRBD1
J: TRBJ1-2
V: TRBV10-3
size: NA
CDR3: CAISEEPVDRGDYGYTF
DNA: TGTGCCATCAGTGAAGAGCCCGTGGACAGGGGGGACTATGGCTACACCTTC

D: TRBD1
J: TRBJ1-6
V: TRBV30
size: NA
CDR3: CAWSPDRGGGSSYNSPLHF
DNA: TGTGCCTGGAGTCCGGACAGGGGTGGAGGCAGCTCCTATAATTCACCCCTCCACTTT

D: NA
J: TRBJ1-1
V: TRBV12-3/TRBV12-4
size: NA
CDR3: CASTPRGTEAFF
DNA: TGTGCCAGCACCCCCCGGGGCACTGAAGCTTTCTTT

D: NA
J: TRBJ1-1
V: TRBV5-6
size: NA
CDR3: CASSFEREGAFF
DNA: TGTGCCAGCAGCTTTGAGAGGGAGGGAGCTTTCTTT

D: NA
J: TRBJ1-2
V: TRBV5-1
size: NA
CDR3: CASSLAGGSYGYTF
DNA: TGCGCCAGCAGCTTGGCGGGCGGGAGCTATGGCTACACCTTC

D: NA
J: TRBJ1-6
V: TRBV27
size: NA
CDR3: CASSSGGTLGNSPLHF
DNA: TGTGCCAGCAGTTCCGGGGGGACATTGGGGAATTCACCCCTCCACTTT

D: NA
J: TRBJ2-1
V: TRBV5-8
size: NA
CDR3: CASSLPAGVEQFF
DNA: TGTGCCAGCAGCTTGCCTGCAGGTGTAGAGCAGTTCTTC

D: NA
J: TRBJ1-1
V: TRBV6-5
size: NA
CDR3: CASTGVGKGSGEAFF
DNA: TGTGCCAGCACGGGTGTCGGCAAGGGAAGCGGTGAAGCTTTCTTT

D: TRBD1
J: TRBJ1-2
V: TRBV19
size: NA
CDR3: CASTLGQGAKGYTF
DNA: TGTGCCAGTACCCTAGGACAGGGGGCGAAGGGCTACACCTTC

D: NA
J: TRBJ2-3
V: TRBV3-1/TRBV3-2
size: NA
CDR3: CASSLLTGTQYF
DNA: TGTGCCAGCAGCCTCCTGACTGGTACGCAGTATTTT

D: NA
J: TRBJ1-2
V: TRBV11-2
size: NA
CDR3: CASRPGDGYGYTF
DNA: TGTGCCAGCAGACCAGGGGACGGCTATGGCTACACCTTC

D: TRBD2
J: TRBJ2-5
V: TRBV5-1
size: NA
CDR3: CASSLEGEGETQYF
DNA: TGCGCCAGCAGCTTGGAAGGGGAGGGGGAGACCCAGTACTTC

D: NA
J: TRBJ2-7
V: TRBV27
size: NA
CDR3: CASSRLRDEQYF
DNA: TGTGCCAGCAGTCGTCTGCGCGACGAGCAGTACTTC